This T cell receptor (beta chain) was observed in a study of T cell repertoires in cytomegalovirus infection. TCRdb ran MiXCR on the reads and lists one entry per CDR3 protein. The profile covers about 900,000 distinct CDR3 sequences, with approximately 31% appearing a single time and more than 13% taken by the ten largest. Unmatched junction bases numbered 8, after V lost 4 bases and J lost 0 bases. The CDR3 totals 18 residues. CDR1 is MNHEY and CDR2 is SVGAGI in the germline V gene. Notes on this clonotype: Its antigen is not identified.

The source was cultured CD8+ T cells from PBMCs, collected from culture after CMV antigen stimulation. This TCR came from a human donor in good health (CMV status not recorded). Some clones in this sample may be carry-over from other donors' samples. The chain has TRBV6-5 and TRBJ2-6; 8 bases fit TRBD1. Here the CDR3 reads CASSLGQGTSSGANVLTF. The CDR3 DNA follows: TGTGCCAGCAGTTTAGGACAGGGCACAAGCTCTGGGGCCAACGTCCTGACTTTC.